The T cell receptor beta chain described here comes from a study of cytomegalovirus exposure and HLA in healthy donors. About the research overall: The approximately 120 validation repertoires, a later analysis reported, used the same platform as the 666 first-cohort repertoires. Study-level findings and limits: Cytomegalovirus-associated TCR beta chains were listed, numbering some 170. Cytomegalovirus status, reportedly, was diagnosed with high specificity and sensitivity by the classifier. In vitro data verified a few CMV-associated chains as specific for CMV antigens.

About this clone itself: The target antigen is unknown.

Measured with immunoSEQ multiplex PCR; TCRdb has only the in-frame clones, and not every one. The table lists approximately 150,000 clones, 84% of them singletons. This CDR3 spans 15 amino acids. V trimming: 6 bases; J trimming: 5 bases; junction bases outside the gene matches: 9. The V gene's germline CDR1 is MNHNS and CDR2 SASEGT. The sequenced sample consisted of PBMCs. The sequence derives from a man younger than 40 in good health and CMV-seropositive. The chain combines TRBV6-1 with TRBJ2-4; 8 bases match TRBD1. CDR3 DNA: TGTGCCAGCAGGGCTGGGACAGGACCCCAAAACATTCAGTACTTC. Encoded protein: CASRAGTGPQNIQYF.